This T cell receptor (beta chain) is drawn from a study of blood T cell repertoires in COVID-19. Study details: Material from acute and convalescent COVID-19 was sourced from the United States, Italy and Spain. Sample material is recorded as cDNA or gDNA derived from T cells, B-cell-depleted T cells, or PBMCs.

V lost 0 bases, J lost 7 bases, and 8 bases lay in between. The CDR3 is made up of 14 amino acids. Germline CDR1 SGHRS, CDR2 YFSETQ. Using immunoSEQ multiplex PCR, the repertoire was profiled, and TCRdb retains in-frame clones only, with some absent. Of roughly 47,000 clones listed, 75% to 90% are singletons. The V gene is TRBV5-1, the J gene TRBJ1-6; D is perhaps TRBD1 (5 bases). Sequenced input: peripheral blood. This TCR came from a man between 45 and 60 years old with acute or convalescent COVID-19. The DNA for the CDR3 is TGCGCCAGCAGCTTGGCGACAGAAAATTCACCCCTCCACTTT. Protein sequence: CASSLATENSPLHF.